Shown below are 32 T cell receptor beta chains from a single sample sequenced in a study of tumor-infiltrating lymphocytes in primary liver carcinoma. Each 20-30 mg portion of unsorted bulk tissue served as the source for co-extraction of RNA and DNA. Total RNA amounting to roughly 480 ng was the source from which TCR beta cDNA was made with a constant-region primer. Each TCR beta library was derived from three nested multiplex PCR rounds that employed slightly modified ARM-PCR. Forward primers for TRBV1-TRBV30 and a C-beta reverse primer served the first two PCR rounds, at approximately 10 cycles each. TCRdb fed the multiplex PCR reads into MiXCR, producing one record per CDR3 protein. The table has 45,000 to 55,000 distinct CDR3 sequences, approximately 70% seen once. Sequenced sample: liver tumor tissue from sampling region 5. Subset here: tumor region T5, tumor centre. These receptor sequences come from a middle-aged man with primary liver carcinoma and hepatitis B virus infection.

The chain links TRBV11-2 to TRBJ2-1; TRBD2 is a possible D gene (6 bases). The V gene's germline CDR1 is SGHAT and CDR2 FQNNGV. This CDR3 region has 17 residues. Trimming pared 0 bases from V and 0 bases from J, leaving 12 bases between. The DNA of the CDR3 is TGTGCCAGCAGCTTAGATGTGGCGGGAAGCTCCTACAATGAGCAGTTCTTC. Amino acids: CASSLDVAGSSYNEQFF.

This clonotype has a single count. It is likely a read error, because the conserved phenylalanine at the end of the CDR3 is missing. The chain has TRBV4-2 and TRBJ2-7; 13 bases align to TRBD2. The CDR3 has 17 residues. V dropped 10 bases and J dropped 9; count of bases not matched to a gene: 21. The germline gives CDR1 LGHNA, CDR2 YNFKEQ. The CDR3 DNA reads TGTGCCACTACTGGACTAGCGGGAGTTTATAAGTCCTATGGGCAGTACTCC. It encodes CATTGLAGVYKSYGQYS.

V and J are TRBV21-1 and TRBJ2-7. TRBV21-1 is designated a pseudogene. The CDR3 contains 12 residues. In DNA form, the CDR3 reads TGTGCCTGCAGCGGGGGCTCCTACGAGCAGTATTTC. Its translation is CACSGGSYEQYF.

The table lists this clonotype with a count of one. Compared with germline, one end of the junction differs, possibly owing to a read error. The gene calls are TRBV12-3 or TRBV12-4 and TRBJ2-5; a weak D match, TRBD2 (5 bases). This CDR3 region has 13 residues. The CDR3 protein is CASSLRGEEAQYF. CDR3 coding DNA: TGTGCCAGCAGTTTACGGGGTGAAGAGGCCCAGTACTTC.

This clonotype has at least ten counts. This sequence joins TRBV28 and TRBJ1-1; D remains ambiguous. Trimming cost V 0 bases and J 1 base, with 12 bases left between them. The CDR3 extends over 16 amino acids. From germline, CDR1 is MDHEN and CDR2 SYDVKM. CDR3 sequence: CASSLWGDGGNTEAFF. For the CDR3, the DNA is TGTGCCAGCAGTTTATGGGGCGACGGAGGGAACACTGAAGCTTTCTTT.

On this clonotype itself: The CDR3 ends on some other residue instead of the conserved phenylalanine or tryptophan, so this is likely a read error. The gene calls are TRBV4-1 and TRBJ2-1; the match to TRBD2 covers 9 bases. Germline CDR1 is MGHRA and CDR2 is YSYEKL. V lost 7 bases to trimming and J lost 7 bases; unmatched junction nucleotides: 8. This CDR3 contains 14 residues. CDR3 residues: CASNQAGGYNEQFS. CDR3 nucleotide sequence: TGCGCCAGCAACCAGGCGGGAGGGTATAATGAGCAGTTCTCC.

With regard to this clonotype: A clone one base away is much larger, so this may be a read error. The chain links TRBV30 to TRBJ2-5; D might be TRBD2 (6 bases). V was pared by 0 bases and J by 5 bases, with 16 bases between. CDR3 length equals 15 residues. The germline V gene has CDR1 GTSNPN and CDR2 SVGIG (reference sequence). The DNA of the CDR3 is TGTGCCTGGAGTGTACTGGAGGGGTTGGGGGAGACCCAGTACTTC. Its protein product is CAWSVLEGLGETQYF.

Of note for this clonotype: A read error may produce the germline difference seen at one junction end. This chain links TRBV11-2 with TRBJ2-5; D is perhaps TRBD2 (5 bases). Germline CDR1 and CDR2: SGHAT and FQNNGV. This CDR3 is built from 16 residues. CDR3: CGSRSRESAQQETQYF. CDR3 nucleotides: TGTGGCAGCAGATCCCGGGAATCGGCCCAACAAGAGACCCAGTACTTC.

Comments on this clonotype: A read error may account for a junction end that differs from germline. The chain joins TRBV29-1 to TRBJ2-1; no reliable D call. This CDR3 is built from 13 residues. Germline CDR1 is SQVTM and CDR2 is ANQGSEA. This chain's CDR3 is CSVDAQRSKEQSF. CDR3 bases: TGCAGCGTTGATGCTCAGAGGAGCAAAGAGCAGTCCTTC.

In the case of this clonotype: At one end, the junction sequence differs from germline, possibly due to a read error. V gene TRBV4-1 combines with J gene TRBJ2-3; 7 nucleotides agree with TRBD2. Germline CDR1 MGHRA, CDR2 YSYEKL. This CDR3 has 15 amino acids. CDR3 loop: CTRSQEPSGTDTQYF. CDR3 sequence (DNA): TGCACCAGGAGCCAAGAGCCTAGCGGCACTGATACGCAGTATTTT.

Worth noting for this clonotype: A read error is likely, as this CDR3 ends without the conserved phenylalanine or tryptophan. The gene calls are TRBV29-1 and TRBJ2-7; D is ambiguous. The end of the DNA aligns better with TRBJ2-1, so the J call may be wrong. CDR1 is SQVTM and CDR2 is ANQGSEA in the germline V gene. The CDR3 is made up of 11 amino acids. The CDR3 nucleotides are TGCAGCGGAAGGGTTGCCTACGAGCAGTTCCTT. Protein sequence: CSGRVAYEQFL.

Regarding this clonotype: One end of the junction fails to match germline, which may point to a read error. The chain combines TRBV6-1 with TRBJ2-1, with D possibly matching TRBD2 (7 bases). This CDR3 region has 14 residues. The germline V gene encodes CDR1 MNHNS and CDR2 SASEGT. The CDR3 sequence: CASSDLGGGDEEFF. The CDR3 DNA reads as TGTGCCAGTAGTGATTTGGGGGGGGGCGATGAGGAGTTCTTC.

This rearrangement joins TRBV2 to TRBJ2-7; 7 bases match TRBD1. The CDR3 runs 13 residues. CDR1 is SNHLY and CDR2 is FYNNEI in the germline V gene. CDR3: CASAGTVHYEQYF. The DNA of the CDR3 is TGTGCGAGCGCCGGGACAGTTCACTACGAGCAGTACTTC. The full variable domain, completed using reference TRBV2 and TRBJ2-7, is EPEVTQTPSHQVTQMGQEVILRCVPISNHLYFYWYRQILGQKVEFLVSFYNNEISEKSEIFDDQFSVERPDGSNFTLKIRSTKLEDSAMYFCASAGTVHYEQYFGPGTRLTVT.

As for this clonotype: An end of the junction differs from the germline gene, which may be a read error. The J gene is TRBJ1-1, the V gene TRBV6-1; D ambiguous. The CDR3 totals 16 residues. Germline V gene data show CDR1 as MNHNS and CDR2 as SASEGT. This CDR3 is CASSEPFAAPRTEAFF. In DNA form, the CDR3 reads TGTGCCAGCAGTGAACCTTTCGCCGCCCCAAGAACTGAAGCTTTCTTC.

This clonotype occurred once. The junction shows a germline mismatch at one end, possibly a read error. The chain joins TRBV6-1 to TRBJ2-7; tentatively, D is TRBD1 (5 bases). CDR1 is MNHNS and CDR2 is SASEGT in the germline V gene. The CDR3 has 15 amino acids. CDR3 bases: TGTGCCAGCAGTAGGCAGGGCTTAGAGTCGGGCGAGCACTACTTC. Translating gives CASSRQGLESGEHYF.

This clonotype was seen repeatedly, ten times or more. The chain links TRBV24-1 to TRBJ2-3; 8 positions match TRBD1. V lost 4 bases, J lost 0 bases, and 2 bases stayed unmatched. CDR1 and CDR2 (germline): KGHDR, SFDVKD. CDR3 length equals 15 residues. DNA of the CDR3: TGTGCCACCAGTGAAACAGGGGGGAGCACAGATACGCAGTATTTT. It translates to CATSETGGSTDTQYF.

This clonotype was recorded many times. This chain uses TRBV10-3 with TRBJ2-2; 10 bases match TRBD2. The CDR3 contains 14 residues. Trimming at V came to 6 bases and at J to 5 bases, leaving 3 bases not matched to a gene. The germline V gene encodes CDR1 ENHRY and CDR2 SYGVKD. DNA of the CDR3: TGTGCCATCAGACAGCGGGAGGGGACCGGGGAGCTGTTTTTT. Translated, it gives CAIRQREGTGELFF.

About this clonotype: The conserved closing phenylalanine or tryptophan is absent in this CDR3, likely reflecting a read error. The limits of the CDR3 on the DNA are not certain, so only TCRdb's listed CDR3 is given. The chain carries TRBV29-1 and TRBJ2-7; the D segment call TRBD1 is taken from the table without a DNA check. Per germline, CDR1 SQVTM and CDR2 ANQGSEA. Counting both end residues, the CDR3 totals 13 amino acids. CDR3 loop: CSTRRTVHDERYL.

About this clonotype: A much larger clone lies a single base off, so this may be a read error. J is TRBJ2-3 and V is TRBV10-3, with D perhaps matching TRBD1 (5 bases). Germline CDR1 reads ENHRY; CDR2 reads SYGVKD. CDR3 length: 14 residues. The CDR3 here is CVISDQGQRDTQYF. The CDR3 coding sequence is TGTGTCATCAGTGATCAGGGTCAAAGGGATACGCAGTATTTT.

This clonotype was recorded only once. Without the conserved terminal phenylalanine or tryptophan, this CDR3 likely stems from a read error. No DNA is shown, since the ends of the CDR3 on it are uncertain; the CDR3 is the one TCRdb lists. This sequence joins TRBV11-2 and TRBJ2-7. Germline values: CDR1 SGHAT, CDR2 FQNNGV. With termini counted, the CDR3 has 14 amino acids. The CDR3 loop reads CFSSLTDTAYELYL.

This clonotype was seen many times. This chain links TRBV4-2 with TRBJ2-5, with D tentatively TRBD2 (6 bases). The V gene's germline CDR1 is LGHNA and CDR2 YNFKEQ. This CDR3 spans 16 amino acids. V lost 1 base and J 5 bases, leaving 17 bases between the germline ends. The CDR3 DNA is TGTGCCAGCAGCCAAGGCGGAGGAGGGCAGGACGAGACCCAGTACTTC. It translates to CASSQGGGGQDETQYF.

Comment on this clonotype: The conserved phenylalanine or tryptophan is not found at the CDR3 terminus, so this likely reflects a read error. This chain uses TRBV4-1 with TRBJ2-1; tentatively, D is TRBD1 or TRBD2 (6 bases each). CDR1 and CDR2 (germline): MGHRA, YSYEKL. The CDR3 has 14 residues. Trimming shortened V by 4 bases and J by 8 bases, and 15 bases separated the two germline ends. CDR3 in amino acids: CASSRMGAGYEQFY. The CDR3 DNA sequence: TGCGCCAGCAGCCGGATGGGGGCGGGGTATGAGCAGTTCTAC.

This clonotype has just a few counts. A much larger clone is a single base away; this may be a read error. The chain uses TRBV24-1 and TRBJ2-1; TRBD1 matches at 7 bases. Germline V CDR1 and CDR2: KGHDR, SFDVKD. The CDR3 totals 16 residues. This CDR3 is CATSPPRTGARNERFF. In DNA, the CDR3 is TGTGCCACCAGTCCTCCGAGGACAGGAGCACGCAATGAGCGGTTCTTC.

There are a few counts of this clonotype. The chain is built from TRBV6-1 and TRBJ2-1; 10 bases align to TRBD1. The CDR3 contains 14 residues. With 7 bases clipped from V and 6 bases from J, the junction kept 6 bases outside the gene matches. The germline gives CDR1 MNHNS, CDR2 SASEGT. The DNA for the CDR3 is TGTGCCAGCATTATGGACAGGGGGAGCAATGAGCAGTTCTTC. Its translation is CASIMDRGSNEQFF.

In its sample, this clonotype ranks as medium-sized. This rearrangement joins TRBV11-2 to TRBJ2-1; the D gene could be TRBD1 or TRBD2 (6 bases each). CDR3 length: 16 amino acids. Germline V lookup: CDR1 SGHAT, CDR2 FQNNGV. V was shortened by 4 bases and J by 2 bases, with 15 bases between the two germline ends. CDR3 protein: CASSSPGGGPYNEQFF. CDR3 in DNA: TGTGCCAGCAGCTCGCCCGGTGGGGGGCCCTACAATGAGCAGTTCTTC.

The table lists this clonotype with a count of one. A much larger clone differs by one base, so this may be a read error. The chain combines TRBV28 with TRBJ2-1, with 7 bases fitting TRBD2. Germline CDR1 and CDR2: MDHEN and SYDVKM. The CDR3 has 16 amino acids. Germline trimming cut 8 bases from V and 2 bases from J; bases unmatched to any gene: 12. The CDR3 DNA is TGTGCCAGCGGGTCGGGAAGGGCGGGGGCCTACAATGAGCAGTTCTTC. Its translation: CASGSGRAGAYNEQFF.

This clonotype was found many times. V and J are TRBV6-1 and TRBJ2-7; no firm D call. V was shortened by 2 bases and J by 4 bases, with 6 bases between the two germline ends. Per the germline V gene, CDR1 is MNHNS and CDR2 is SASEGT. This CDR3 contains 12 residues. CDR3 protein: CASSELRYEQYF. For the CDR3, the DNA is TGTGCCAGCAGTGAACTCAGGTACGAGCAGTACTTC.

This clonotype was recorded once. The chain is built from TRBV12-3 or TRBV12-4 and TRBJ2-7, with D tentatively TRBD1 (6 bases). The germline V and J ends were trimmed by 7 bases and 5 bases, with 27 bases remaining between them. This CDR3 contains 17 residues. CDR3 bases: TGTGCCAGCAACCCGGACAAGGGGGAGCTCCTCGTCCACGAGCAGTACTTC. Residues: CASNPDKGELLVHEQYF.

CDR3 in DNA: TGCGCCAGCAGCTCAAATACAGGGCCGCGGCAGTTCTTC. Protein: CASSSNTGPRQFF. V usage is TRBV5-1 and J usage is TRBJ2-1, with a weak D call TRBD1 (6 bases). Trimming removed 3 bases at V and 12 bases at J, with 16 bases between. There are 13 residues in the CDR3. Looked up from germline, CDR1 is SGHRS and CDR2 is YFSETQ. Supplemented by reference TRBV5-1 and TRBJ2-1, the full variable domain reads KAGVTQTPRYLIKTRGQQVTLSCSPISGHRSVSWYQQTPGQGLQFLFEYFSETQRNKGNFPGRFSGRQFSNSRSEMNVSTLELGDSALYLCASSSNTGPRQFFGPGTRLTVL.

Concerning this clonotype itself: One end of the junction does not line up with germline, which may come from a read error. The chain combines TRBV28 with TRBJ2-5; 9 positions match TRBD2. Germline V gives CDR1 MDHEN, CDR2 SYDVKM. The CDR3 spans 13 residues. The CDR3 spells CATLAGAQETQYF. In DNA, the CDR3 is TGTGCCACCTTAGCGGGAGCGCAAGAGACCCAGTATTTC.

Worth noting for this clonotype: Its ends do not fully match the called genes, so a read error is possible. The gene calls are TRBV6-1 and TRBJ2-3, with a possible D match to TRBD1 (6 bases). Germline V gene lookup returns CDR1 MNHNS and CDR2 SASEGT. The CDR3 is 13 residues long. The DNA of the CDR3 is TGTGTCAGCAGCCTCAGGGGTATAGATACGCAGTATTTT. Protein product: CVSSLRGIDTQYF.

This chain links TRBV6-1 with TRBJ2-1; 8 nucleotides agree with TRBD2. Trimming took 5 bases from V and 5 from J; bases not matched to a gene: 8. CDR3 size: 15 residues. Germline loops: CDR1 MNHNS, CDR2 SASEGT. The CDR3 DNA follows: TGTGCCAGCAGTAAAATGGCTAGCGGGCACAATGAGCAGTTCTTC. Encoded protein: CASSKMASGHNEQFF.